These T cell receptor beta chains were read from a single sample in a study of blood T cell repertoires in COVID-19. TCRdb's table, derived via immunoSEQ multiplex PCR, lists solely in-frame clones and lacks some. The sample has 430,000 or so clones, 85% to 90% seen once; the top ten hold around 1.9%. The material sequenced was PBMCs or T cells enriched from blood (not recorded which). Receptor source: a woman in her thirties or forties who had recovered from COVID-19. CDR3s include the opening cysteine and the closing phenylalanine or tryptophan. A D gene is named only where the DNA matches it firmly. The size of a clone is reported for some rows only, either as once, few or many, or as a class for expanded clones.

j_call,v_call,clone_size,d_call,cdr3_nt,cdr3_aa
TRBJ1-2,TRBV27,-,-,TGTGCCAGCAGTCCCAGCGGGGTTGGCTACACCTTC,CASSPSGVGYTF
TRBJ1-1,TRBV11-2,-,TRBD1,TGTGCCAGCAGCTCCCCCCAGGGGGCTGAAGCTTTCTTT,CASSSPQGAEAFF
TRBJ2-5,TRBV11-3,-,TRBD2,TGTGCCAGCAGCTTGTCCCGCGCGGGGGGGTTCCAAGAGACCCAGTACTTC,CASSLSRAGGFQETQYF
TRBJ2-7,TRBV10-3,-,TRBD1,TGTGCCATCAGCGACAGGGAGAGATACGAGCAGTACTTC,CAISDRERYEQYF
TRBJ2-7,TRBV4-1,-,-,TGCGCCAGCAGCAAAGGAGGGTCCTACGAGCAGTACTTC,CASSKGGSYEQYF
TRBJ2-5,TRBV20-1,-,-,TGCAGTGCTAGTTTGGACAGATCTCAAGAGACCCAGTACTTC,CSASLDRSQETQYF
TRBJ2-2,TRBV11-2,-,TRBD1,TGTGCCAGCAGCTTATTTTTGTCCGGGACAGGGGGCACCGGGGAGCTGTTTTTT,CASSLFLSGTGGTGELFF
TRBJ2-7,TRBV7-2,-,TRBD2,TGTGCCAGCAGCATTACCGGGACTAGCGGGACCTACGAGCAGTACTTC,CASSITGTSGTYEQYF
TRBJ2-7,TRBV4-3,-,TRBD2,TGCGCCAGCAGCCAAGAAAGCGGGAACTGGTACGAGCAGTACTTC,CASSQESGNWYEQYF
TRBJ1-1,TRBV18,-,TRBD1,TGTGCCAGCTCGCCTTACAGGGGTACTGAAGCTTTCTTT,CASSPYRGTEAFF
TRBJ2-2,TRBV19,once,TRBD2,TGTGCCAGTAGGCATCTAGCGGGAGACCCCGGGGAGCTGTTTTTT,CASRHLAGDPGELFF
TRBJ1-2,TRBV13,-,TRBD1,TGTGCCAGCAGCCCCGGGGACAGTCTCTATGGCTACACCTTC,CASSPGDSLYGYTF
TRBJ1-5,TRBV2,-,-,TGTGCCAGCAGACCCTTTACCCAGATTAGCAATCAGCCCCAGCATTTT,CASRPFTQISNQPQHF
TRBJ2-1,TRBV19,-,-,TGTGCCAGTAGGCAGAATGGAGACAATGAGCAGTTCTTC,CASRQNGDNEQFF
TRBJ1-6,TRBV6-2/TRBV6-3,-,TRBD1,TGTGCCAGCAGTTACTCGCCCCTCGGGACAGGGACTGGCTGGGCACCCCTCCACTTT,CASSYSPLGTGTGWAPLHF
TRBJ2-2,TRBV18,-,TRBD2,TGTGCCAGCTCACCGGGACTAGCTCCCGGGGAGCTGTTTTTT,CASSPGLAPGELFF
TRBJ2-3,TRBV4-2,-,TRBD2,TGTGCCAGCAGCCAAGATGGGACTAGCGGGAGGGCCACAGATACGCAGTATTTT,CASSQDGTSGRATDTQYF
TRBJ2-5,TRBV11-3,-,TRBD2,TGTGCCAGCAGCTTAGTATTGGCTAGCGGCCCCCAAGAGACCCAGTACTTC,CASSLVLASGPQETQYF
TRBJ2-5,TRBV5-1,few,TRBD1,TGCGCCAGCAGCTGGACAGGGGGCGGAGAGACCCAGTACTTC,CASSWTGGGETQYF
TRBJ2-3,TRBV6-5,-,-,TGTGCCAGCAGGCAGGCCCCTGAAGATACGCAGTATTTT,CASRQAPEDTQYF
TRBJ2-1,TRBV7-6,-,-,TGTGCCAGCAGCTTAGAGCTCAACAATGAGCAGTTCTTC,CASSLELNNEQFF
TRBJ2-7,TRBV4-3,-,TRBD2,TGCGCCAGCAGCCAAGGGGCGGGAGGGAACTCCTACGAGCAGTACTTC,CASSQGAGGNSYEQYF
TRBJ1-1,TRBV7-9,-,-,TGTGCCAGCAGCTTAGAGGGGGGGTACACTGAAGCTTTCTTT,CASSLEGGYTEAFF
TRBJ1-6,TRBV19,-,-,TGTGCCAGTAGCGTGACAGCCCACGATTCACCCCTCCACTTT,CASSVTAHDSPLHF
TRBJ1-2,TRBV7-2,-,-,TGTGCCAGCAGCTTAAGTAAGGACAGCGGGGGCTATGGCTACACCTTC,CASSLSKDSGGYGYTF
TRBJ1-2,TRBV28,-,-,TGTGCCAGCAGCAAAAACTATGGCTACACCTTC,CASSKNYGYTF
TRBJ2-7,TRBV2,-,-,TGTGCCAGCTCTGAGGAATCCTACGAGCAGTACTTC,CASSEESYEQYF
TRBJ1-3,TRBV5-6,once,-,TGTGCCAGCAGCCTGGGAGCTTACTCTGGAAACACCATATATTTT,CASSLGAYSGNTIYF
TRBJ2-7,TRBV5-4,-,TRBD2,TGTGCCAGCACCGGGGGAGCGGGGGCGGCCTACGAGCAGTACTTC,CASTGGAGAAYEQYF
TRBJ2-3,TRBV5-1,-,TRBD1,TGCGCCAGCAGCTGGGGATCGACAGGGTCCACAGATACGCAGTATTTT,CASSWGSTGSTDTQYF
TRBJ2-1,TRBV19,-,TRBD2,TGTGCCAGCTCAACTAGCGGGATATCCTACAATGAGCAGTTCTTC,CASSTSGISYNEQFF
TRBJ1-5,TRBV30,-,-,TGTGCCTGGAGTCCCTCCCAGGGGCAGCCCCAGCATTTT,CAWSPSQGQPQHF
TRBJ1-4,TRBV6-1,-,TRBD1,TGTGCCAGCAGTGAATGGACAGGGGGTGAAAAACTGTTTTTT,CASSEWTGGEKLFF
TRBJ2-5,TRBV7-2,-,TRBD2,TGTGCCAGCAGCTTAGCGAAGGCGGGAGGAGAGACCCAGTACTTC,CASSLAKAGGETQYF
TRBJ2-5,TRBV15,-,TRBD2,TGTGCCACCAGCAGAGCCCTGGGGGATCCTAGCGGGACTGAAGAGACCCAGTACTTC,CATSRALGDPSGTEETQYF
TRBJ1-1,TRBV6-5,-,-,TGTGCCAGCAGGAACCTACAGGGCATGAACACTGAAGCTTTCTTT,CASRNLQGMNTEAFF
TRBJ2-1,TRBV6-5,-,TRBD1,TGTGCCAGTACAGGGGGCTTTGAGCAGTTCTTC,CASTGGFEQFF
TRBJ2-1,TRBV9,-,TRBD1,TGTGCCAGCAGCGCCCAGGGACAGGAGGATGAGCAGTTCTTC,CASSAQGQEDEQFF
TRBJ2-3,TRBV5-4,-,TRBD2,TGTGCCAGCAGCCAGCGGGGCGGGAGTCTCACAGATACGCAGTATTTT,CASSQRGGSLTDTQYF
TRBJ1-2,TRBV6-5,-,TRBD1,TGTGCCAGCAATAAACAGGGGCGATCTAACTATGGCTACACCTTC,CASNKQGRSNYGYTF
TRBJ2-1,TRBV19,-,TRBD2,TGTGCCAGTGGCACTAGCGGACAATGGAATGAGCAGTTCTTC,CASGTSGQWNEQFF
TRBJ2-7,TRBV7-2,-,-,TGTGCCAGCAGCTTAGACAATACCTACGAGCAGTACTTC,CASSLDNTYEQYF
TRBJ1-1,TRBV11-2,-,-,TGTGCCAGCAGCTTAGCAACAGGGCTGGACACTGAAGCTTTCTTT,CASSLATGLDTEAFF
TRBJ2-7,TRBV7-2,-,-,TGTGCCAGCAGCTGGGCAAAGGACTCCAACGAGCAGTACTTC,CASSWAKDSNEQYF
TRBJ2-5,TRBV7-2,-,TRBD2,TGTGCCAGCAGCTTAGGGGGGAGGGTACAAGAGACCCAGTACTTC,CASSLGGRVQETQYF
TRBJ2-5,TRBV12-3/TRBV12-4,-,-,TGTGCCAGCAGTTTACAGGGGGAGACCCAGTACTTC,CASSLQGETQYF
TRBJ2-7,TRBV7-2,-,TRBD2,TGTGCCAGCAGGACCCCGGGGGGGTACGAGCAGTACTTC,CASRTPGGYEQYF
TRBJ1-6,TRBV6-2/TRBV6-3,-,-,TGTGCCAGCAGTTACTCGAAACCGGGAGGAGGATCCTATAATTCACCCCTCCACTTT,CASSYSKPGGGSYNSPLHF
TRBJ1-1,TRBV9,-,-,TGTGCCAGCAGCCCCCCGGGGGGCGGCACTGAAGCTTTCTTT,CASSPPGGGTEAFF
TRBJ1-1,TRBV10-3,-,-,TGTGCCGTCCGAGGGGGTCCGGACACTGAAGCTTTCTTT,CAVRGGPDTEAFF